Below, one T cell receptor (beta chain) is given with its context. Its target is not known. The data were taken from a study of regulatory T cells in long-lasting Graves disease. Germline trimming cut 6 bases from V and 5 bases from J; bases unmatched to any gene: 12. The CDR3 covers 16 residues. Germline CDR1 and CDR2: MNHNS and SASEGT. Study-wide findings and caveats: Preferential use of TRBV28, TRBJ1-2 and TRBJ2-5 was seen in persistent disease.

Time point here: persistent/refractory GD, antithyroid drugs over 5 years with positive TRAb. RNA from PBMCs was the source of the TCR library. In building TCR beta libraries, iRepertoire HTBI primers were used together with Arm-PCR of CDR3 regions. Authors' data handling: Identification of gene segments yielded 60 or so TRBV and about 15 TRBJ across samples. TCRdb independently ran MiXCR on the multiplex PCR reads; one entry per CDR3 protein. These V and J calls are TCRdb output, not the study's own analysis. The table lists around 450,000 distinct CDR3 sequences, about 22% of them singletons. This clonotype originated in a female donor with Graves disease. The chain joins TRBV6-1 to TRBJ1-2; 10 nucleotides align to TRBD1. The sequences come from peripheral blood mononuclear cells (PBMCs), collected when the disease was refractory, from a patient treated with antithyroid drugs. The CDR3 DNA reads TGTGCCAGCAGATCTAATACCGGGGACAGGGGATATGGCTACACCTTC. This sequence encodes CASRSNTGDRGYGYTF.